One T cell receptor (beta chain) is described in this entry. Its antigen is not identified. This entry is derived from a study of T-cell reconstitution after alpha-beta-depleted transplantation in children. Study observations and caveats: As was reported, about two months after transplant, alpha-beta T cells came from several hundred expanded graft clones.

Researchers prepared the TCRbeta library using unique molecular identifiers, the study reports. TCRdb re-derived calls from the PCR reads in MiXCR, one entry per CDR3 protein. This table has 500,000 to 750,000 distinct CDR3 sequences, 13% appearing once. Unmatched junction bases numbered 3, after V lost 3 bases and J lost 0 bases. CDR3 length: 15 residues. The genes are TRBV12-3 or TRBV12-4 and TRBJ2-7, with 9 bases lining up with TRBD2. This receptor was identified in a male patient younger than 18 who had a stem cell transplant for acute myeloid leukemia, so the T cells may come from the graft donor. The input for sequencing was PBMCs, mostly from graft donor cells, taken 360 days after TCRalphabeta/CD19-depleted stem cell transplant. The CDR3 is CASSFAGGSSYEQYF. DNA for the CDR3: TGTGCCAGCAGTTTTGCGGGAGGGAGCTCCTACGAGCAGTACTTC.